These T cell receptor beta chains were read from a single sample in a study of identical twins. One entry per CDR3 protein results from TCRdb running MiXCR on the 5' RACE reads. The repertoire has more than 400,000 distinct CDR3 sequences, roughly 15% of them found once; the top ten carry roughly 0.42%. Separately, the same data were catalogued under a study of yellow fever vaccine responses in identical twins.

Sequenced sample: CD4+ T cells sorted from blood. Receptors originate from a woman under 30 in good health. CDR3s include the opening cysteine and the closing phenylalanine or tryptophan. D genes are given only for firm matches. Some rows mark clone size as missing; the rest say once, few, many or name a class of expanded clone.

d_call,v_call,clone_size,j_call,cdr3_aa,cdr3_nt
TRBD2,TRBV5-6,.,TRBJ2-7,CASSTGTSDEQYF,TGTGCCAGCAGTACCGGGACTAGCGACGAGCAGTACTTC
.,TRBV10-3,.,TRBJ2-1,CAISDILQGPGEQFF,TGTGCCATCAGTGACATACTACAGGGCCCTGGGGAGCAGTTCTTC
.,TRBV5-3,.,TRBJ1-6,CARSLDRAGNSPLHF,TGTGCCAGAAGCTTGGACAGGGCGGGCAATTCACCCCTCCACTTT
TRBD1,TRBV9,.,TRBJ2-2,CASSFIQGDNGELFF,TGTGCCAGCAGCTTTATACAGGGGGACAACGGGGAGCTGTTTTTT
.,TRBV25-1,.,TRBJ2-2,CASSDFRAPGELFF,TGTGCCAGCAGTGATTTCCGGGCCCCCGGGGAGCTGTTTTTT
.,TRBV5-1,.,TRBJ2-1,CASSPFTRLLHNEQFF,TGCGCCAGCAGCCCATTTACTAGGCTCTTGCACAATGAGCAGTTCTTC
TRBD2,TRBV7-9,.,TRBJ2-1,CASSLGAPGLGNNEQFF,TGTGCCAGCAGCTTAGGGGCTCCGGGACTAGGCAACAATGAGCAGTTCTTC
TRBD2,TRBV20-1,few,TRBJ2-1,CSATEPSGGRGLF,TGCAGTGCGACAGAGCCTAGCGGGGGGCGGGGGCTCTTC
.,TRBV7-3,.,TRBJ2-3,CASSLRINGNADTQYF,TGTGCCAGCAGCTTAAGGATTAACGGGAATGCAGATACGCAGTATTTT
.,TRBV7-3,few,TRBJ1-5,CASSSRGGQPQHF,TGTGCCAGCAGCTCCCGGGGAGGTCAGCCCCAGCATTTT
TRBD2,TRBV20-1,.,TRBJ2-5,CSARGAGFSQETQYF,TGCAGTGCTAGAGGAGCGGGGTTTTCCCAAGAGACCCAGTACTTC
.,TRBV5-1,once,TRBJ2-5,CASRLAQGGETQYF,TGCGCCAGCAGGTTGGCCCAGGGAGGAGAGACCCAGTACTTC
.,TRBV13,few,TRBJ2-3,CASSPQPYTDTQYF,TGTGCCAGCAGCCCCCAACCCTACACAGATACGCAGTATTTT
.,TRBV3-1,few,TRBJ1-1,CASSQGYGAFF,TGTGCCAGCAGCCAAGGTTACGGAGCTTTCTTT
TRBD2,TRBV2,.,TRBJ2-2,CASRLASPGELFF,TGTGCCAGCAGACTAGCGAGTCCCGGGGAGCTGTTTTTT
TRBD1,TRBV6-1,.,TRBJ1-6,CASSRADRGNSPLHF,TGTGCCAGCAGTCGCGCGGACAGGGGTAATTCACCCCTCCACTTT
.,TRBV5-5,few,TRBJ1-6,CASSLGPSDNSPLHF,TGTGCCAGCAGCCTGGGGCCAAGCGATAATTCACCCCTCCACTTT
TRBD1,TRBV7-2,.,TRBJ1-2,CASSRGTATNYGYTF,TGTGCCAGCAGTAGGGGGACAGCCACTAACTATGGCTACACCTTC
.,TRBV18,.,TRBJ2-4,CASSPESIKGRQLQRGAKNIQYF,TGTGCCAGCTCACCAGAGAGTATAAAGGGTCGTCAACTCCAACGGGGAGCCAAAAACATTCAGTACTTC
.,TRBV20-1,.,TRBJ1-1,CSANGNTEAFF,TGCAGTGCTAACGGGAACACTGAAGCTTTCTTT
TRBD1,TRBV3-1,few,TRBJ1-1,CASSQGTGGVAFF,TGTGCCAGCAGCCAAGGCACAGGGGGAGTAGCTTTCTTT
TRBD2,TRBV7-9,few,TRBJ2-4,CASSFPTGGLAKNIQYF,TGTGCCAGCAGCTTCCCGACGGGAGGTCTAGCCAAAAACATTCAGTACTTC
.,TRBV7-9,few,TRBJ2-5,CAIEGGETQYF,TGTGCCATCGAGGGGGGGGAGACCCAGTACTTC
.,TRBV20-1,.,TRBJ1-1,CSARRGMDTEAFF,TGCAGTGCTCGGAGAGGCATGGACACTGAAGCTTTCTTT
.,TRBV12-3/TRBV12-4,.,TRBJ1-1,CASSMAGGTEAFF,TGTGCCAGCAGCATGGCGGGTGGCACTGAAGCTTTCTTT
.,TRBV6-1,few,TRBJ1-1,CASSRGPILGTEAFF,TGTGCCAGCTCTCGGGGGCCCATCCTCGGTACTGAAGCTTTCTTT
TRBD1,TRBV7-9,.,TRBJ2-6,CASSSLATGAGANVLTF,TGTGCCAGCAGCTCCCTCGCCACAGGGGCTGGGGCCAACGTCCTGACTTTC
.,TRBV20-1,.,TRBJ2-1,CSATPFVYEQFF,TGCAGTGCTACCCCCTTCGTCTATGAGCAGTTCTTC
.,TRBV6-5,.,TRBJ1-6,CASSYGGQTYNSPLHF,TGTGCCAGCAGTTACGGGGGACAAACCTATAATTCACCCCTCCACTTT
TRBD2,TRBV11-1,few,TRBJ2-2,CASSPLRGAYGELFF,TGTGCCAGCAGCCCCCTGCGGGGGGCCTATGGGGAGCTGTTTTTT
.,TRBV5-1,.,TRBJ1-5,CASSLGQGNNQPQHF,TGCGCCAGCAGCTTGGGGCAGGGCAACAATCAGCCCCAGCATTTT
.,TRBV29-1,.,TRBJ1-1,CSVSGPSMNTEAFF,TGCAGCGTCTCGGGACCTTCGATGAACACTGAAGCTTTCTTT
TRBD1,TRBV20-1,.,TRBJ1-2,CSARHRQGEYTF,TGCAGTGCTAGGCACAGACAGGGGGAATACACCTTC
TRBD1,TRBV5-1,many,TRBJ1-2,CASSPVGQGDYGYTF,TGCGCCAGCAGCCCAGTTGGACAGGGGGACTATGGCTACACCTTC
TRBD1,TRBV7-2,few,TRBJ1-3,CASTYRQGAGNTIYF,TGTGCCAGCACCTATAGACAGGGGGCTGGAAACACCATATATTTT
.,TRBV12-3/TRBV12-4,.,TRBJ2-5,CASSLGRVRETQYF,TGTGCCAGCAGTTTGGGCAGGGTCAGAGAGACCCAGTACTTC